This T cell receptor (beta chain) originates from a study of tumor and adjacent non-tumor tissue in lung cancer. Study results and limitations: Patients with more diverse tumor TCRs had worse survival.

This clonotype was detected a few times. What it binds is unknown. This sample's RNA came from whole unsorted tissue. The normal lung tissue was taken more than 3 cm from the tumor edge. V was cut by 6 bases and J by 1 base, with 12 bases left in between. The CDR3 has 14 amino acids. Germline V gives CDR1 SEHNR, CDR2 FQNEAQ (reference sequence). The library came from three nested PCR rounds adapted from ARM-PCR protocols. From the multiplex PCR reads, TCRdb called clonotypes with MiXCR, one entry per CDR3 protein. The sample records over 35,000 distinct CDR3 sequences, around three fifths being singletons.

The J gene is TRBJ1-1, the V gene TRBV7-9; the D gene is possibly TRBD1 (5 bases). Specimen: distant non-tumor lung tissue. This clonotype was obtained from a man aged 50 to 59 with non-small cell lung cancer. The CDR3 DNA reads TGTGCCAGCAGTTTCCCTGGGGGGAACACTGAAGCTTTCTTT. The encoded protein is CASSFPGGNTEAFF.